The 5 T cell receptor beta chains in this list originate from one sample, sequenced in a study of cytomegalovirus exposure and HLA in healthy donors. The study ran its PCR with 60 Vbeta and 13 Jbeta primers. Here immunoSEQ multiplex PCR was the method, and the copy in TCRdb shows in-frame clones only, minus some. The data show around 200,000 clones, around 79% seen once. Sequenced material: PBMCs. The receptors originated from a woman aged 30 to 39 in good health and CMV-seropositive.

V gene TRBV5-5 combines with J gene TRBJ2-3; 8 nucleotides agree with TRBD2. Germline loops: CDR1 SGHKS, CDR2 YYEKEE (reference sequence). V lost 7 bases to trimming and J lost 3 bases; unmatched junction nucleotides: 16. The CDR3 runs to 17 residues. As DNA, the CDR3 is TGTGCCAGCCGAAATGATCCACTAGCGGTGGGGACAGATACGCAGTATTTT. This sequence encodes CASRNDPLAVGTDTQYF.

The chain joins TRBV20-1 to TRBJ2-5; D uncertain. The CDR3 consists of 11 residues. Germline V gene lookup returns CDR1 DFQATT and CDR2 SNEGSKA (reference sequence). Trimming stripped 4 bases from V and 3 bases from J, with 6 bases between. The DNA of the CDR3 is TGCAGTGCTACGGTAAAAGAGACCCAGTACTTC. Protein product: CSATVKETQYF.

In this sample, this clone turned up once. The J gene is TRBJ2-2, the V gene TRBV27; unclear D gene. The CDR3 is 15 residues long. Germline V lookup: CDR1 MNHEY, CDR2 SMNVEV (reference sequence). V was trimmed by 9 bases and J by 0 bases, leaving 14 bases between them. The CDR3 DNA reads TGTGCCAGACTCAACTGCAACGCGAACACCGGGGAGCTGTTTTTT. This sequence encodes CARLNCNANTGELFF.

The rearrangement joins TRBV5-1 to TRBJ2-5; D is uncertain. Germline V gives CDR1 SGHRS, CDR2 YFSETQ. The CDR3 has 12 amino acids. Between the trimmed V and J ends, which lost 4 bases and 5 bases, there was a span of 9 bases. The CDR3 loop reads CASSAPRETQYF. The CDR3 DNA follows: TGCGCCAGCAGCGCTCCCCGGGAGACCCAGTACTTC.

The genes are TRBV15 and TRBJ2-5; 8 nucleotides align to TRBD1. The CDR3 length is 19 residues. Trimming took 1 base from V and 5 from J; bases not matched to a gene: 18. Germline CDR1 reads LNHNV; CDR2 reads YYDKDF (reference sequence). DNA of the CDR3: TGTGCCACCAGCAGAGCCCCAATCTGGGAACAGGGGGTCCAGGAGACCCAGTACTTC. This gives the protein CATSRAPIWEQGVQETQYF.